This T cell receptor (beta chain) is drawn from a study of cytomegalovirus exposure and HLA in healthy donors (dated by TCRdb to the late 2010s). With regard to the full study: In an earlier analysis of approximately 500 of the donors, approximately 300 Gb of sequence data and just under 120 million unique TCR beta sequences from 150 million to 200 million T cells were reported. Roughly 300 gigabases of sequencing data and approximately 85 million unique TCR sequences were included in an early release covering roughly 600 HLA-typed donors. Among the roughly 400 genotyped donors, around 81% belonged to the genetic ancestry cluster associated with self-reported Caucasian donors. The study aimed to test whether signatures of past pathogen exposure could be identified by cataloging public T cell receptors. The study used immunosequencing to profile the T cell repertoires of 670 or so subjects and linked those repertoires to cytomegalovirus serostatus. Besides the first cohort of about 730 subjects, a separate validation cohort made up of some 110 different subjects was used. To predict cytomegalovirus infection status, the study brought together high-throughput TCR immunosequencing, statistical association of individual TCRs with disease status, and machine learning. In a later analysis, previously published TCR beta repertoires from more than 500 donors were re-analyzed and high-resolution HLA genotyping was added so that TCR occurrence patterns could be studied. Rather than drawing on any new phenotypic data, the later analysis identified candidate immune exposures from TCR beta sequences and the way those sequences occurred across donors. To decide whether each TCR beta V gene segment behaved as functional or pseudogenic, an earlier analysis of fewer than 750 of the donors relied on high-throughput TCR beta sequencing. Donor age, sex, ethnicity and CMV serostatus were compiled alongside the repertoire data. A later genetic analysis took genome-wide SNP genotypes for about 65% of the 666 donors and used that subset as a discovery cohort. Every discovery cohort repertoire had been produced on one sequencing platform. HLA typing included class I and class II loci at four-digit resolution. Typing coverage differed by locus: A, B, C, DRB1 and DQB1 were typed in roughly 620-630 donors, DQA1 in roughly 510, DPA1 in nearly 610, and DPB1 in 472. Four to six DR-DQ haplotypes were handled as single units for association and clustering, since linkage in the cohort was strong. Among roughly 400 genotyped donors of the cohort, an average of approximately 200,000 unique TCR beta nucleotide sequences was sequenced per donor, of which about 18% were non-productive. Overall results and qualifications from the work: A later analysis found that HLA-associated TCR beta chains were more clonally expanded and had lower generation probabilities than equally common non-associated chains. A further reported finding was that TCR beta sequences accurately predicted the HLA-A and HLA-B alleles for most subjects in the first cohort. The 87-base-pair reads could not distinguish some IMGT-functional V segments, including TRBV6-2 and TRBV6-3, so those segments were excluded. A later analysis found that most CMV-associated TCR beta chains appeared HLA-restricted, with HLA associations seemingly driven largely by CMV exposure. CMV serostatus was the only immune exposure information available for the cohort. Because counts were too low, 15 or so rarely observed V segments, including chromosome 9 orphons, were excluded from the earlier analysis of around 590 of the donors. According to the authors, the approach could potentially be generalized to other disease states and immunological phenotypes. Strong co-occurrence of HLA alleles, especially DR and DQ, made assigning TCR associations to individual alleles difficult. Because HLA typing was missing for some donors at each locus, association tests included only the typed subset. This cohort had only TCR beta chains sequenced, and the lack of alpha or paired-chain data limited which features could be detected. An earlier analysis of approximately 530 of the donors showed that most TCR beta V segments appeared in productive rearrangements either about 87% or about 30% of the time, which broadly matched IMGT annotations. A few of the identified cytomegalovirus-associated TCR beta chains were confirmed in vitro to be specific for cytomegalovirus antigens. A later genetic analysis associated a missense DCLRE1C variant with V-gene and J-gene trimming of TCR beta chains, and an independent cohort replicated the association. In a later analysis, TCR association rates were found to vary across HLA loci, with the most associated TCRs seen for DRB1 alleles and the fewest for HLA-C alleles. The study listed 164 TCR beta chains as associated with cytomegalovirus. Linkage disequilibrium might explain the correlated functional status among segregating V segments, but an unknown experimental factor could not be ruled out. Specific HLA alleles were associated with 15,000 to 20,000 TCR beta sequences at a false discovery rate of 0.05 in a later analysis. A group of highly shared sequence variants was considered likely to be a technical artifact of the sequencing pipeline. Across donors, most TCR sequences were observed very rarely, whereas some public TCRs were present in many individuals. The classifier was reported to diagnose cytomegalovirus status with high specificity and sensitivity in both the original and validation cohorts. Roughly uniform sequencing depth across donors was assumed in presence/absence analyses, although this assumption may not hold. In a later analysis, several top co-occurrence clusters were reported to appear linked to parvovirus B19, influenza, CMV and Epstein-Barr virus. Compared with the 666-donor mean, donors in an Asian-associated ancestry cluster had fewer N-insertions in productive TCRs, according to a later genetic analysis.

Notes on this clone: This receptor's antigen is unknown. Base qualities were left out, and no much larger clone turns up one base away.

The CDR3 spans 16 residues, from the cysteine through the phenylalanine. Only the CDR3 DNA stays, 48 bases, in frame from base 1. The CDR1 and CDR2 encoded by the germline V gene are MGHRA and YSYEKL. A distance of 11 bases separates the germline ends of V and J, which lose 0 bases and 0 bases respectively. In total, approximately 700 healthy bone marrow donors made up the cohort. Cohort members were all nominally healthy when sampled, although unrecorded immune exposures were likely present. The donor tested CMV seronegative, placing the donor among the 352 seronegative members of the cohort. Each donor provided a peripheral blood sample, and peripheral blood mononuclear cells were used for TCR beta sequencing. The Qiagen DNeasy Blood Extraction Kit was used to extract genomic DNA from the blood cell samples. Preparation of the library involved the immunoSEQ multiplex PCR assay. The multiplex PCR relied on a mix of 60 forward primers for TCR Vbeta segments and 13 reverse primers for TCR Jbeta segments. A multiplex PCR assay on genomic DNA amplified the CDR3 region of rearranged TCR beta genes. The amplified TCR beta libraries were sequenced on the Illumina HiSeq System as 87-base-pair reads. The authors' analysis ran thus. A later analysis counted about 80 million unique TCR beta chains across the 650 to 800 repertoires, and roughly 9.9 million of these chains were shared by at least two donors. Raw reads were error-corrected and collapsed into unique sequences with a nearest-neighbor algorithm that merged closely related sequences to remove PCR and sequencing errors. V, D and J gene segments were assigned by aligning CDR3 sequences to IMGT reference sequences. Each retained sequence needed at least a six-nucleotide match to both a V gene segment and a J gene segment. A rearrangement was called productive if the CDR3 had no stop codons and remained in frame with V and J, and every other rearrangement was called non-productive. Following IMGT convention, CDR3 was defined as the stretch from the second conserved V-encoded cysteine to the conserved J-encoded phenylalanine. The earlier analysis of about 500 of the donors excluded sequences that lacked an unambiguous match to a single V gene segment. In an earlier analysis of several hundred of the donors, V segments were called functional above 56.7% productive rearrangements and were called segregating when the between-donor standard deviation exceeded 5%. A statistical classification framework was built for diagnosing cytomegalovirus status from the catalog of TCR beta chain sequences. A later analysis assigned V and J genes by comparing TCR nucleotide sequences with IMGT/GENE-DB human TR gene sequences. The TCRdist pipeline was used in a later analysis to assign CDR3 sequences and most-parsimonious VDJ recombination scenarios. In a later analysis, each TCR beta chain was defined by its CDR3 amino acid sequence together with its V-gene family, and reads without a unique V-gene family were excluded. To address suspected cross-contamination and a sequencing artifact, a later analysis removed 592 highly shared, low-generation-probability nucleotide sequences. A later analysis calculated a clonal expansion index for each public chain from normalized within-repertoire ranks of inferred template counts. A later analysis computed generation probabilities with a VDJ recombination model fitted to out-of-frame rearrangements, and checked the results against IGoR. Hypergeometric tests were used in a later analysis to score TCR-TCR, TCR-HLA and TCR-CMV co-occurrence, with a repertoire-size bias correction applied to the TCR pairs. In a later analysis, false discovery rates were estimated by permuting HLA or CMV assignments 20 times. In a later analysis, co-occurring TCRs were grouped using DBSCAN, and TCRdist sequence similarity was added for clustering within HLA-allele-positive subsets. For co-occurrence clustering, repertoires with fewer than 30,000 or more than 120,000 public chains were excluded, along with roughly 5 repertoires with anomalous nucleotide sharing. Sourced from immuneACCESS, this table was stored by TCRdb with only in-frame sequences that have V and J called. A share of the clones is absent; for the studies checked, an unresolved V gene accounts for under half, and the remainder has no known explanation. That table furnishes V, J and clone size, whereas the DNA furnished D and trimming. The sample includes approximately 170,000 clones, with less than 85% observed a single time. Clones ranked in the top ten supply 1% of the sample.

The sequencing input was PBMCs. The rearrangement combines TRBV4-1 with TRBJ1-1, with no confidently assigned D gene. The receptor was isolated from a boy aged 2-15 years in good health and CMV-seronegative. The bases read TGCGCCAGCAGCCAAGATTGGCGGCGGTTGAACACTGAAGCTTTCTTT. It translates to CASSQDWRRLNTEAFF.